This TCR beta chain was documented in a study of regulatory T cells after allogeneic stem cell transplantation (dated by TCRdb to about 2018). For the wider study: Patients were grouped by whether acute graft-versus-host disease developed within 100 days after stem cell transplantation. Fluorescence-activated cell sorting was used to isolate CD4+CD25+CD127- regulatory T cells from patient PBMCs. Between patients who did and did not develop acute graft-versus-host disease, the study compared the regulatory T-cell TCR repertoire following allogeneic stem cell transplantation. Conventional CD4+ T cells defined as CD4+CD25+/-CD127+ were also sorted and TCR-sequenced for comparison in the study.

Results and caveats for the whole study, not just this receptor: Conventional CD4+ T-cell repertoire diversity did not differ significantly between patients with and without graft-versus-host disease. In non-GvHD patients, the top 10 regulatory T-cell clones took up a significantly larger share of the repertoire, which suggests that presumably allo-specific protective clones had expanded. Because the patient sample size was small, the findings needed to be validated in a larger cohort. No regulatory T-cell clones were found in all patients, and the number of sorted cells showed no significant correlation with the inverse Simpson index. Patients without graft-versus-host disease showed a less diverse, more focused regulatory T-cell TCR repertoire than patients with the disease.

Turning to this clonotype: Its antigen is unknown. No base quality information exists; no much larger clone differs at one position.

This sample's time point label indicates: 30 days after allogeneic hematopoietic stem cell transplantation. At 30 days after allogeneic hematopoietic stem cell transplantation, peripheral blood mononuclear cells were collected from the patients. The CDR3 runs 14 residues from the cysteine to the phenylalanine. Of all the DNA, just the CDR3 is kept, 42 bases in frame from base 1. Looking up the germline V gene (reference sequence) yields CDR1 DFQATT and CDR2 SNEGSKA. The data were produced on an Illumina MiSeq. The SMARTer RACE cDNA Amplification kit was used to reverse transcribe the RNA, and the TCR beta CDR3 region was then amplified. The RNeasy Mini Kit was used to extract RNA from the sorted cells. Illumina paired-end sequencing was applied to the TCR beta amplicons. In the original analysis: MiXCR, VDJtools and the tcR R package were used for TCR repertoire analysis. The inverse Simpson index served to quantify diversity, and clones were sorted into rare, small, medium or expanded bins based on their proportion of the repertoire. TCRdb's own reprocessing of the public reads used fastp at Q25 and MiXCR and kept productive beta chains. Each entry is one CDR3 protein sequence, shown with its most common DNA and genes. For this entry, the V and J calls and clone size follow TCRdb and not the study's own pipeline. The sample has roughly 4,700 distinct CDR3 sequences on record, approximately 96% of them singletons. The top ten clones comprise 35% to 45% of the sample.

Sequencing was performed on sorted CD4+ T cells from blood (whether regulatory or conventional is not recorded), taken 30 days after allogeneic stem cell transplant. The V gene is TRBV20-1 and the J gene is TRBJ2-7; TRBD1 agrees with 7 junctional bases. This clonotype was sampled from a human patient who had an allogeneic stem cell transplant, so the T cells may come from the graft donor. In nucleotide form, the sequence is TGCAGCGCCGAAAGCCCGGGACAGTTCTACGAGCAGTACTTC. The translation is CSAESPGQFYEQYF.